This T cell receptor beta chain appears in the sequencing data of a study of blood T cell repertoires in COVID-19. Using immunoSEQ multiplex PCR, the repertoire was profiled, and TCRdb retains in-frame clones only, with some absent. The sample holds some 270,000 clones, more than 80% seen once. Losses at the gene ends were 6 bases for V and 4 bases for J; bases not matched to a gene: 6. Germline assignment: CDR1 MDHEN and CDR2 SYDVKM. The CDR3 length is 15 residues. The source is a woman in her twenties or thirties with acute COVID-19. This chain connects TRBV28 to TRBJ2-3; 11 nucleotides match TRBD2. The sequenced material came from PBMCs or T cells enriched from blood (not recorded which). CDR3 DNA: TGTGCCAGCAGCACTAGCGGGGGATCGGCAGATACGCAGTATTTT. It codes for CASSTSGGSADTQYF. The entire variable domain, with the rest obtained from reference TRBV28 and TRBJ2-3, is as follows: DVKVTQSSRYLVKRTGEKVFLECVQDMDHENMFWYRQDPGLGLRLIYFSYDVKMKEKGDIPEGYSVSREKKERFSLILESASTNQTSMYLCASSTSGGSADTQYFGPGTRLTVL.